Sequencing of this T cell receptor (beta chain) was carried out in a study of shared clonotypes between healthy human individuals. Splitting the CD4+ cells yielded a CD45RA+ naive subset and a CD45RA-negative memory subset. Method: immunoSEQ multiplex PCR; TCRdb's copy keeps in-frame clones and lacks some. The sample has under 850,000 clones, roughly 72% seen once; the top ten hold under 2%. The V and J ends lost 2 bases and 5 bases respectively, with 10 bases between them. Germline loops: CDR1 SGHRS, CDR2 YFSETQ. The CDR3 consists of 13 residues. The sequenced material came from memory CD4+ T cells sorted from blood. Subset meaning: CD45RA-negative fraction. The chain employs TRBV5-1 and TRBJ2-5; unclear D gene. This TCR was recovered from a woman in her thirties in good health. The CDR3, as DNA: TGCGCCAGCAGCTTCGCAGATGGGGAGACCCAGTACTTC. Protein: CASSFADGETQYF.